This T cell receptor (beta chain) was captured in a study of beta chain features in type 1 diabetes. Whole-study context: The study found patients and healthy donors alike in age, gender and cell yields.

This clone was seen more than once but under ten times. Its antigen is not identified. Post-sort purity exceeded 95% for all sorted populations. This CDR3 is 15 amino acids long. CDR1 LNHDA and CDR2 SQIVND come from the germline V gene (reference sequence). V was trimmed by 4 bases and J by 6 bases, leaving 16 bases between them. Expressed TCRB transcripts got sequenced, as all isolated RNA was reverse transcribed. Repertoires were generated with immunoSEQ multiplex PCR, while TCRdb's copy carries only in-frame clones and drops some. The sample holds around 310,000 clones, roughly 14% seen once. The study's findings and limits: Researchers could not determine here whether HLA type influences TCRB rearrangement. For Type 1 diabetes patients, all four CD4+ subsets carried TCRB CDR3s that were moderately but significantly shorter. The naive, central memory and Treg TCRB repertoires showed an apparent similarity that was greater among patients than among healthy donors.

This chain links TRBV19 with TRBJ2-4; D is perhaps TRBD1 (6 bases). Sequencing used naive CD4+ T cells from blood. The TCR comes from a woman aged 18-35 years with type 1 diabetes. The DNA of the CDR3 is TGTGCCAGTAGTAGGGACACAGCCCGGGGAAACATTCAGTACTTC. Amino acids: CASSRDTARGNIQYF.